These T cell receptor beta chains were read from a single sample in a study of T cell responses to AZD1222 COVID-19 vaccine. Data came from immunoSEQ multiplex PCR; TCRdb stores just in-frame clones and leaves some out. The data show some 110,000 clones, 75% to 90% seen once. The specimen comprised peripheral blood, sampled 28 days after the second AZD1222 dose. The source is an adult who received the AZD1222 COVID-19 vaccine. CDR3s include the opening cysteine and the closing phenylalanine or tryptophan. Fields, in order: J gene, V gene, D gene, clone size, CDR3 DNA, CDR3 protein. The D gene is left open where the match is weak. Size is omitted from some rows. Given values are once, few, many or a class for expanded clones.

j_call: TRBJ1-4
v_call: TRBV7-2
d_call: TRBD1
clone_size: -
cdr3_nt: TGTGCCACCAGACAGGGCCCCTTTAATGAAAAACTGTTTTTT
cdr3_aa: CATRQGPFNEKLFF

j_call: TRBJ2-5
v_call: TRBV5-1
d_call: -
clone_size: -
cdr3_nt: TGCGCCAGCAGCCTAGGGACAAGCACAATCAGTGGGACCCAGTACTTC
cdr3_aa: CASSLGTSTISGTQYF

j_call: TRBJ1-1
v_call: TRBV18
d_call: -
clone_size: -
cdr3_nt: TGTGCCAGCTCACCAGAGGTTTTCACTGAAGCTTTCTTT
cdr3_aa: CASSPEVFTEAFF

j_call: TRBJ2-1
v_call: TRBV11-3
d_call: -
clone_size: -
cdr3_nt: TGTGCCAGCAGCCCCTGGCGGGGCTACAATGAGCAGTTCTTC
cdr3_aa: CASSPWRGYNEQFF

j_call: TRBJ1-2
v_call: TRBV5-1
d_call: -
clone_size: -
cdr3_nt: TGCGCCAGCAGCTGGGGTGGGTCGGATGGCTACACCTTC
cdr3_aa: CASSWGGSDGYTF

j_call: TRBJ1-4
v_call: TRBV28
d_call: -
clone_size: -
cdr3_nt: TGTGCCAGCAGTCCGTACTTCGGGACTAATGAAAAACTGTTTTTT
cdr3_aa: CASSPYFGTNEKLFF

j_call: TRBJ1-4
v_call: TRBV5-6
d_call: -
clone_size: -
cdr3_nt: TGTGCCAGCAGCTTCTGGGGGGAGAGCGAAAAACTGTTTTTT
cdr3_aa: CASSFWGESEKLFF

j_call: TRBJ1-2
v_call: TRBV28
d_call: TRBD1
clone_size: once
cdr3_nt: TGTGCCAGCAGTTTAGCAGGGGGCGGATATGGCTACACCTTC
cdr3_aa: CASSLAGGGYGYTF

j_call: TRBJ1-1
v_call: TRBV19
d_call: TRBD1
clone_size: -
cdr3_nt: TGTGCCAGTAGCTTCGACAGGGACACTGAAGCTTTCTTT
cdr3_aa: CASSFDRDTEAFF

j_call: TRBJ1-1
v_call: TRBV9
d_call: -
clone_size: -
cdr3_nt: TGTGCCAGCAGCAACGGGCAGGGAAGAGCTTTCTTT
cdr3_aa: CASSNGQGRAFF

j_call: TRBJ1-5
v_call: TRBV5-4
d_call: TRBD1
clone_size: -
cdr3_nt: TGTGCCAGCAGCATACTACCGGGACAGGGTAAGGGTCAGCCCCAGCATTTT
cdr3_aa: CASSILPGQGKGQPQHF

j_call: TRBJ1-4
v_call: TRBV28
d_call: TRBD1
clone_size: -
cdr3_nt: TGTGCCAGCCACCCATCAGGGGGCCCTAATGAAAAACTGTTTTTT
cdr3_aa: CASHPSGGPNEKLFF

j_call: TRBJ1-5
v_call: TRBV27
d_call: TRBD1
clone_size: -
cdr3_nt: TGTGCCAGCAGTTTGGGACAGGCCAATCAGCCCCAGCATTTT
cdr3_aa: CASSLGQANQPQHF

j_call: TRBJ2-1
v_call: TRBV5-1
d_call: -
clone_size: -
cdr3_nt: TGCGCCAGCAGCTTGGTTCCAGGAGCCAATGAGCAGTTCTTC
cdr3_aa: CASSLVPGANEQFF

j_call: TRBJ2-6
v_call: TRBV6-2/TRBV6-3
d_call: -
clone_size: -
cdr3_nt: TGTGCCAGCAGTTACCGGGGGGACAGACTCGCGGGGGCCAACGTCCTGACTTTC
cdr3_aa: CASSYRGDRLAGANVLTF

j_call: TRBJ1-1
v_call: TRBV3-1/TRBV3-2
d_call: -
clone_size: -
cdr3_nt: TGTGCCAGCAGCCAAGATTCCGGTCGATACACTGAAGCTTTCTTT
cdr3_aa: CASSQDSGRYTEAFF

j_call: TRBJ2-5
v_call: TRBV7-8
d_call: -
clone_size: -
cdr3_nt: TGTGCCAGCAGCGCCTTACGGGGAGAAGAGACCCAGTACTTC
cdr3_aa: CASSALRGEETQYF

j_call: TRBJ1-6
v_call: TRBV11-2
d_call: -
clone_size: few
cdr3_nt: TGTGCCAGCAGCGGAAGGGGAATAGGTTCACCCCTCCACTTT
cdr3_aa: CASSGRGIGSPLHF

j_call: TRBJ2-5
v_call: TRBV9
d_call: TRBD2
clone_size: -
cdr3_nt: TGTGCCAGCAGCTCGACGGCGGGGGTGGAGACCCAGTACTTC
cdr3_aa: CASSSTAGVETQYF

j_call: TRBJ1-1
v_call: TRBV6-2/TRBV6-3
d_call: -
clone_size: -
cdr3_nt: TGTGCCAGCAGTTACAACTCGCGACCCGGGTGGATGAACACTGAAGCTTTCTTT
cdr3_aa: CASSYNSRPGWMNTEAFF

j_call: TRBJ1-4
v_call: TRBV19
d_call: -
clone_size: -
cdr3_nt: TGTGCCAGTAGTATTTCGGCTGCTATTAGTAACAATGAAAAACTGTTTTTT
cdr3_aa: CASSISAAISNNEKLFF

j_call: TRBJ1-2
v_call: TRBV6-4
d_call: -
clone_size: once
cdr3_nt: TGTGCCAGCAGTGACTCGAGGTTCGGAGCCTTTCCCTATGGCTACACCTTC
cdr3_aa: CASSDSRFGAFPYGYTF

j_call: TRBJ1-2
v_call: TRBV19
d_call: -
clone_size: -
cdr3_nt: TGTGCCAGTAGTATTGCAGGATCGGGGTATGGCTACACCTTC
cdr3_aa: CASSIAGSGYGYTF

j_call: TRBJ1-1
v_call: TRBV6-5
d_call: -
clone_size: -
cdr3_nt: TGTGCCAGCAGTTACCGACAGATGAACACTGAAGCTTTCTTT
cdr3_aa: CASSYRQMNTEAFF